This is a list of T cell receptor beta chains from one sample in a study of spatial heterogeneity in lung cancer. One entry per CDR3 protein results from TCRdb running MiXCR on the 5' RACE reads. This table has some 37,000 distinct CDR3 sequences, 6% to 8% appearing once. The source was PBMCs, collected at surgery. All receptors come from a male donor with early-stage non-small cell lung cancer. CDR3s include the opening cysteine and the closing phenylalanine or tryptophan.

>TRBV6-2/TRBV6-3|TRBJ1-2
CASSSDRVYGYTF
>TRBV4-3|TRBJ2-2
CASSPVGGGITGELFF
>TRBV20-1|TRBJ2-1
CSARETVEYNEQFF
>TRBV6-2/TRBV6-3|TRBJ2-3
CASSQPDGRDTQYF
>TRBV7-2|TRBJ2-1
CASTDSISINEQFF
>TRBV28|TRBJ2-1
CASSFSKAGGQDEQFF
>TRBV7-6|TRBJ1-1
CASSLGSVGLNTEAFF
>TRBV6-5|TRBJ2-5
CASSYSLRDQETQYF
>TRBV19|TRBJ2-1
CASSPEGAGGLHEQFF
>TRBV10-2|TRBJ1-2
CASSVGIGPADGYTF
>TRBV29-1|TRBJ1-1
CSVMNTEAFF
>TRBV6-5|TRBJ2-7
CASSYDRVSYEQYF
>TRBV19|TRBJ2-6
CASSIDSGSSGANVLTF
>TRBV2|TRBJ2-2
CASTPDRTTGELFF
>TRBV12-3/TRBV12-4|TRBJ1-5
CASSRRGTGSGQPQHF
>TRBV3-1|TRBJ1-2
CASSQHHLRTPAYTF
>TRBV7-2|TRBJ2-5
CASSSTYRGHETQYF
>TRBV12-3/TRBV12-4|TRBJ2-2
CASSSLLGELFF
>TRBV12-3/TRBV12-4|TRBJ2-1
CASSPPSGRGGLNEQFF
>TRBV19|TRBJ1-4
CASSSSGSAGEKLFF